This is a list of T cell receptor beta chains from one sample in a study of identical twins. In TCRdb, the 5' RACE reads were re-called with MiXCR into one record per CDR3 protein. The sample consists of approximately 220,000 distinct CDR3 sequences, roughly 10% of them appearing once. The specimen was memory (CD45RO+) T cells sorted from blood. These receptors were obtained from a woman under 30 in good health. CDR3s leave out the opening cysteine and the closing phenylalanine or tryptophan. D genes are given only for firm matches.

D: TRBD2
V: TRBV9
J: TRBJ2-2
CDR3: ASSPQAGGRTGELF

D: NA
V: TRBV5-1
J: TRBJ2-2
CDR3: ASSSRGGISNTGELF

D: TRBD2
V: TRBV5-1
J: TRBJ2-1
CDR3: ASSTRTSVNEQF

D: NA
V: TRBV6-5
J: TRBJ1-2
CDR3: ASSLDTENYGYT

D: NA
V: TRBV27
J: TRBJ1-5
CDR3: ASSIDQGVAPQH

D: NA
V: TRBV21-1
J: TRBJ2-2
CDR3: VFSGARGHRELF

D: NA
V: TRBV20-1
J: TRBJ1-5
CDR3: SADDSGGLQPQH

D: NA
V: TRBV6-6
J: TRBJ2-6
CDR3: ASSMTGANVLT

D: TRBD2
V: TRBV15
J: TRBJ2-3
CDR3: ATSRGASGRIFRTDTQY

D: TRBD2
V: TRBV9
J: TRBJ2-3
CDR3: ASSPLGPAGFTDTQY

D: NA
V: TRBV5-1
J: TRBJ2-1
CDR3: ASSSGDAQSEQF

D: NA
V: TRBV27
J: TRBJ2-7
CDR3: ASSPWQGTYEQY

D: NA
V: TRBV5-8
J: TRBJ2-3
CDR3: ASSRSGGVDTQY

D: NA
V: TRBV19
J: TRBJ1-2
CDR3: ASSIATGYGYT

D: TRBD2
V: TRBV20-1
J: TRBJ2-1
CDR3: SAPPGGPYNEQF

D: NA
V: TRBV6-6
J: TRBJ1-2
CDR3: AGGNRYGYT

D: NA
V: TRBV5-1
J: TRBJ2-7
CDR3: ASSAGGASLYEQY

D: NA
V: TRBV7-8
J: TRBJ1-6
CDR3: ASSLLENSPLH

D: TRBD1
V: TRBV10-2
J: TRBJ1-5
CDR3: ASSESISGDRNQPQH

D: NA
V: TRBV18
J: TRBJ2-1
CDR3: ASSSTGPQF

D: TRBD1
V: TRBV7-9
J: TRBJ2-2
CDR3: ASSITGAHGELF

D: TRBD2
V: TRBV5-5
J: TRBJ2-1
CDR3: ASSSVAGGSYNEQF

D: TRBD2
V: TRBV5-6
J: TRBJ2-3
CDR3: ASSPTGRGTSTDTQY

D: NA
V: TRBV7-2
J: TRBJ2-7
CDR3: ASVSQGLGHEQY

D: NA
V: TRBV2
J: TRBJ1-1
CDR3: ASSDSRERPAF

D: NA
V: TRBV12-3/TRBV12-4
J: TRBJ1-1
CDR3: ASRPLLVAF

D: NA
V: TRBV7-2
J: TRBJ1-4
CDR3: ASSFMGYNEKLF

D: TRBD1
V: TRBV20-1
J: TRBJ1-6
CDR3: SARDPGQDSSPLH